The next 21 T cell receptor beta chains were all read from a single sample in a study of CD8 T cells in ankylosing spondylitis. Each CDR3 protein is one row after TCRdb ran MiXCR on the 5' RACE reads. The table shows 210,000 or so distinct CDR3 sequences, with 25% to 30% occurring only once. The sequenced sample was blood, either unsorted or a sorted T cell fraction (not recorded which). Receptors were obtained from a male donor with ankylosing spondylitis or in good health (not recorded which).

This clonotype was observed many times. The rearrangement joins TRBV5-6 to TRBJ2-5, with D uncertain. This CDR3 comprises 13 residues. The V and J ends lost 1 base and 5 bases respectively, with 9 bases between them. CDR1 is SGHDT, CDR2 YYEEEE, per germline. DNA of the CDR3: TGTGCCAGCAGCTTGCAGCCTGGGGAGACCCAGTACTTC. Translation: CASSLQPGETQYF.

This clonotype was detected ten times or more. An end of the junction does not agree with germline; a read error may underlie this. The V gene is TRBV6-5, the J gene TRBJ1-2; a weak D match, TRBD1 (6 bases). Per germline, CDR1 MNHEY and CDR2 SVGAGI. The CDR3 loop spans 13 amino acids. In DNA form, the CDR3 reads TGCGCCAGCAGCTTGGACAGTAACTATGGCTACACCTTC. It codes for CASSLDSNYGYTF.

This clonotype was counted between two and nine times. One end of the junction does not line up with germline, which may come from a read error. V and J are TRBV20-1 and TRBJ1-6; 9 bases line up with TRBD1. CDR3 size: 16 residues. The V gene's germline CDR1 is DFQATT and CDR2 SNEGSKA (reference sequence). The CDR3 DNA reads TGCAGTGCCAGAGAAAGCGGGACAGGGTATGCTTCACCCCTCCACTTT. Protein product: CSARESGTGYASPLHF.

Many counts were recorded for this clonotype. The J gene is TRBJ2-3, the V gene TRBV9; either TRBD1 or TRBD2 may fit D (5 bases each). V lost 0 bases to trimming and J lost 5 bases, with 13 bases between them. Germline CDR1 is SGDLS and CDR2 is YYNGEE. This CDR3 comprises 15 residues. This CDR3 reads CASSVGGSIGDTQYF. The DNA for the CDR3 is TGTGCCAGCAGCGTAGGGGGGAGTATAGGAGATACGCAGTATTTT.

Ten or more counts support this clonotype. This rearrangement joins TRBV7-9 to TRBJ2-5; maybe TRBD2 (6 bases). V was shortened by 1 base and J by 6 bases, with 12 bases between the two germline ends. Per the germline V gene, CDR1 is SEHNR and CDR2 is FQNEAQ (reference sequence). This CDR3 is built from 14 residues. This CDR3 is CASSLVAGRKTQYF. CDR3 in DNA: TGTGCCAGCAGCTTAGTTGCGGGGCGAAAGACCCAGTACTTC.

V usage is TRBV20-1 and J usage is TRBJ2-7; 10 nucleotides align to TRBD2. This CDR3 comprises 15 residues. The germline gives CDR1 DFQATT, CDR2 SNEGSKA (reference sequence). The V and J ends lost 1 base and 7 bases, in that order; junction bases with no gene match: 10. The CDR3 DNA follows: TGCAGTGCTAGAGTGGGGCTAGCGGGAGCTGGGGAGCAGTACTTC. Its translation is CSARVGLAGAGEQYF.

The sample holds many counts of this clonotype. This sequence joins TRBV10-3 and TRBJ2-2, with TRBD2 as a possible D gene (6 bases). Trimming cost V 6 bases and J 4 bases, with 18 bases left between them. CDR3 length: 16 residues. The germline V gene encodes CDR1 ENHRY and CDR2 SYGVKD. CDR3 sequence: CAIRGNRDLSTGELFF. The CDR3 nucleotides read TGTGCCATCAGGGGAAACCGGGACTTATCCACCGGGGAGCTGTTTTTT.

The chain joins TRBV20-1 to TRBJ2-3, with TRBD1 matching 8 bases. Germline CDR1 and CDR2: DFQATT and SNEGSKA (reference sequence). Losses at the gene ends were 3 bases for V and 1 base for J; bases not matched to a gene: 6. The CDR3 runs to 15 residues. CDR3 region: CSAREPGQGTDTQYF. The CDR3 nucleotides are TGCAGTGCTAGGGAGCCGGGACAGGGCACAGATACGCAGTATTTT.

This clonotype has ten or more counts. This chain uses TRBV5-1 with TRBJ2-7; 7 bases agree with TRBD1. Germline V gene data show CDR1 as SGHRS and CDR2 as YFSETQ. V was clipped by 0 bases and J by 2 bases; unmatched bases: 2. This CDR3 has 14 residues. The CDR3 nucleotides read TGCGCCAGCAGCTTGGAGGGACAGCCCTACGAGCAGTACTTC. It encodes CASSLEGQPYEQYF.

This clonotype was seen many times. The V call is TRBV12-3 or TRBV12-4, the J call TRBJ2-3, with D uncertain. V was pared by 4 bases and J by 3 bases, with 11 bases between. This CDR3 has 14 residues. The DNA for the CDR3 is TGTGCCAGCAGTTCCCCCGGGCGGACAGATACGCAGTATTTT. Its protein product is CASSSPGRTDTQYF.

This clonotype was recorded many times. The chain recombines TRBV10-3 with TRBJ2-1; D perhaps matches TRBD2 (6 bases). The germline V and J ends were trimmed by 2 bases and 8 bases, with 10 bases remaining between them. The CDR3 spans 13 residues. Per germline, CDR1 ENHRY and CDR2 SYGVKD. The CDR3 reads CAISEGGSDEQFF. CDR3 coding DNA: TGTGCCATCAGTGAGGGGGGGAGTGATGAGCAGTTCTTC.

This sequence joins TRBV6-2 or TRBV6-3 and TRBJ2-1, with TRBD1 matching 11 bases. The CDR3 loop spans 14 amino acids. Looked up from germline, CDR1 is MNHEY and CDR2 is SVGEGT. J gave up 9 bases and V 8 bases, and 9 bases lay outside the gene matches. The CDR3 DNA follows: TGTGCCAGCGTACAGGACAGGGGGCAGAGTGAGCAGTTCTTC. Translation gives CASVQDRGQSEQFF.

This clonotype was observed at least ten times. Written as DNA, the CDR3 is TGCAGCGTTGAAGATCGTCTAGCGGTCTACAATGAGCAGTTCTTC. Protein: CSVEDRLAVYNEQFF. The chain combines TRBV29-1 with TRBJ2-1, with 7 bases lining up with TRBD2. The CDR3 loop spans 15 amino acids. CDR1 and CDR2 (germline): SQVTM, ANQGSEA. The V gene end was trimmed by 0 bases and the J gene end by 3 bases; junction bases not matched to a gene: 5.

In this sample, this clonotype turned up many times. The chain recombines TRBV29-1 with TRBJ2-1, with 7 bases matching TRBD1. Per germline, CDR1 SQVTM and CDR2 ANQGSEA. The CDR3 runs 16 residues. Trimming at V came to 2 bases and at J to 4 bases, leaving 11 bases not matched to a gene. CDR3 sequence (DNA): TGCAGCGTTGAACCTTTTTCCGGGACAGCTTACAATGAGCAGTTCTTC. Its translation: CSVEPFSGTAYNEQFF.

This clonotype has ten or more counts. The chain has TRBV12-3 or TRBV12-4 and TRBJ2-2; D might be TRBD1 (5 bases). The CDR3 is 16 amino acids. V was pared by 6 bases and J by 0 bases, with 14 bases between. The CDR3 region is CASRVQAPANTGELFF. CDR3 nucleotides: TGTGCCAGCAGGGTACAGGCCCCTGCGAACACCGGGGAGCTGTTTTTT.

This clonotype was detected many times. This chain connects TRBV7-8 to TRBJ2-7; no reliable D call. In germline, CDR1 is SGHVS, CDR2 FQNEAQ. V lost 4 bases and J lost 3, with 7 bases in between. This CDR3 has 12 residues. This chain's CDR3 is CASSWDNYEQYF. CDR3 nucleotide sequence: TGTGCCAGCAGCTGGGATAACTACGAGCAGTACTTC. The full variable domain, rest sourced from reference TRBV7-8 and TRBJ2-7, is GAGVSQSPRYKVAKRGQDVALRCDPISGHVSLFWYQQALGQGPEFLTYFQNEAQLDKSGLPSDRFFAERPEGSVSTLKIQRTQQEDSAVYLCASSWDNYEQYFGPGTRLTVT.

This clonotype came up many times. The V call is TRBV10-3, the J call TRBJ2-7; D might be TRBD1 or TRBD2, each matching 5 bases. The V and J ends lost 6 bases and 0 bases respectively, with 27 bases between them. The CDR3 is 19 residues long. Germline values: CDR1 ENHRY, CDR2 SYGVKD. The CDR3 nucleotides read TGTGCCATCAGGAAGGGCCGGGACGTTCCTACCTCGAGCTCCTACGAGCAGTACTTC. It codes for CAIRKGRDVPTSSSYEQYF.

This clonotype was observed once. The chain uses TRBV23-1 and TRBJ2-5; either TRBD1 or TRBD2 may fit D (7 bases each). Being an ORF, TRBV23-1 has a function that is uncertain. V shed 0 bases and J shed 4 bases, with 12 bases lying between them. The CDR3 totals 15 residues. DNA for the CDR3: TGCGCCAGCAGTCAATCAGCCAGGGGGGGAGAGACCCAGTACTTC. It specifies CASSQSARGGETQYF.

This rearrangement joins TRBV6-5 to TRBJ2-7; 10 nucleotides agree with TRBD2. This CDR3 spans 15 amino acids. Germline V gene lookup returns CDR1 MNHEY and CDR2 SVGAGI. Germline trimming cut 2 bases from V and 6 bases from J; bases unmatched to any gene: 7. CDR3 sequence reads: CASSYVPSGSREQYF. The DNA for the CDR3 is TGTGCCAGCAGTTACGTTCCTAGCGGGAGTCGCGAGCAGTACTTC.

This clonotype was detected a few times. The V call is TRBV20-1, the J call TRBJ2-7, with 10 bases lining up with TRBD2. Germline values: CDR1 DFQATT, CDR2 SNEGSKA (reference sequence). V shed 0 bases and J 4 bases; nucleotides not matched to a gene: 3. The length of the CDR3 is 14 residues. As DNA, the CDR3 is TGCAGTGCTAGAGACGGACTAGCGGTGTACGAGCAGTACTTC. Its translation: CSARDGLAVYEQYF.

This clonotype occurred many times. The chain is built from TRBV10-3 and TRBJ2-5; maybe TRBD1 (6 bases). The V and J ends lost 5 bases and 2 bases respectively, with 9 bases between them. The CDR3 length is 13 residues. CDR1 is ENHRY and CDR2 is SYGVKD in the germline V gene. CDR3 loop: CAISRTEQETQYF. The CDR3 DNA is TGTGCCATCAGTCGGACAGAGCAAGAGACCCAGTACTTC.